This T cell receptor beta chain emerged from a study of blood T cell repertoires in COVID-19. CDR1 is SGHVS, CDR2 FNYEAQ, per germline. The CDR3 sequence is 16 residues long. V lost 0 bases to trimming and J lost 6 bases, with 14 bases between them. The data were produced by immunoSEQ multiplex PCR, yet TCRdb's version contains in-frame clones alone and is incomplete. The sample shows a few hundred thousand clones, 75% to 90% of them seen only once. This receptor was taken from a woman younger than 35 with acute or convalescent COVID-19. This chain connects TRBV7-6 to TRBJ1-4; weak D call: TRBD1 (6 bases). Sequencing was done on a sample of peripheral blood. The CDR3, as DNA: TGTGCCAGCAGCTTAGCCGAGAGGGGGAATTATGAAAAACTGTTTTTT. This codes for CASSLAERGNYEKLFF.